This T cell receptor beta chain is from a study of CD8+CD57+ T cells in acquired aplastic anemia. As for the study in general: The sorted CD4+ and CD8+ cells yielded an average approximately 3.2 ug of DNA.

To note about this clonotype: What it binds is not known.

The germline V and J ends were trimmed by 5 bases and 4 bases, with 9 bases remaining between them. CDR3 length equals 13 residues. Germline V lookup: CDR1 SGHVS, CDR2 FNYEAQ. The template used for profiling TCR beta VDJ and CDR3 was genomic DNA. TCRdb fed the reads into MiXCR, producing one record per CDR3 protein. The repertoire holds about 68,000 distinct CDR3 sequences, with 54% as singletons. Study results and caveats: Common to patients and controls were 25 to 30 CD8+ CDR3 sequences. Patients showed no significant difference from controls in CD8+ Simpson's diversity.

V is TRBV7-6 and J is TRBJ1-5; tentative D call: TRBD1 (6 bases). This clonotype was sampled from a human donor in good health, serving as a control. Sequences were obtained from sorted CD4+, CD8+, or CD8+CD57+ T cells (not recorded which) from PBMCs. The CDR3 DNA follows: TGTGCCAGCAGCATGGACAGAAATCAGCCCCAGCATTTT. Translated, it gives CASSMDRNQPQHF.